This T cell receptor (beta chain) was sequenced in a study of blood T cell repertoires in COVID-19. Study details: Sites in the United States, Italy and Spain provided acute and convalescent COVID-19 samples. Sources were T cells, B-cell-depleted T cells, or PBMCs; the material itself was cDNA or gDNA.

Authors' analysis steps: Estimation of nucleated cell counts relied on the amplification of reference gene primers. The table came from immunoSEQ multiplex PCR; TCRdb's copy has only in-frame clones and leaves some out. That table is the source of V, J and clone size, and D and trimming were worked out from the DNA. This table has 250,000 to 300,000 clones, about 91% appearing once. The junction had 10 bases not matched to a gene; V was cut back by 11 bases and J by 4 bases. The CDR3 length is 13 residues. Per germline, CDR1 ENHRY and CDR2 SYGVKD. This clone was counted a single time. This TCR was recovered from a woman aged 55-70 years with acute or convalescent COVID-19. The chain uses TRBV10-3 and TRBJ1-2; 7 nucleotides line up with TRBD1. The specimen was peripheral blood. In nucleotides, the CDR3 is TGTGCCTACCGGACAGGACATGGCTATGGCTACACCTTC. Protein: CAYRTGHGYGYTF.